The 3 T cell receptor beta chains below were found in one sample sequenced in a study of response to subunit inactivated influenza vaccine. TCRdb reanalysed the RT-PCR reads using MiXCR and keeps one entry per CDR3 protein. The repertoire holds around 200,000 distinct CDR3 sequences, 13% to 15% seen once, with about 25% in the top ten. Specimen: CD8+ T cells sorted from PBMCs, collected around 5 days after vaccination. These receptor sequences come from a man between 45 and 60 years old who received an inactivated influenza vaccine.

J is TRBJ2-1 and V is TRBV19; 7 nucleotides match TRBD2. This CDR3 is built from 14 residues. In germline, CDR1 is LNHDA, CDR2 SQIVND (reference sequence). CDR3 nucleotides: TGTGCTGTTGGCGGGAGTACAAACTACAATGAGCAGTTCTTC. This sequence encodes CAVGGSTNYNEQFF.

The rearrangement links TRBV7-8 to TRBJ2-3; 10 bases are a match to TRBD2. The CDR3 runs 18 residues. Germline CDR1 reads SGHVS; CDR2 reads FQNEAQ. The V and J ends lost 0 bases and 6 bases, in that order; junction bases with no gene match: 12. The CDR3 region is CASSLARSLAGAMDTQYF. CDR3 coding DNA: TGTGCCAGCAGCTTAGCGCGGAGTCTAGCGGGAGCGATGGATACGCAGTATTTT.

The sample holds a few counts of this clonotype. The chain combines TRBV7-8 with TRBJ2-2; no reliable D call. The length of the CDR3 is 14 residues. In germline, CDR1 is SGHVS, CDR2 FQNEAQ. Trimming left V 7 bases short and J 4 bases short, with 13 bases between. CDR3 nucleotides: TGTGCCAGCACAGGAAGCGTCGGCACCGGGGAGCTGTTTTTT. Its translation is CASTGSVGTGELFF.